This is a list of T cell receptor beta chains from one sample in a study of blood T cells in healthy people across ages. One entry per CDR3 protein results from TCRdb running MiXCR on the 5' RACE reads. The profile shows approximately 800,000 distinct CDR3 sequences, 35% to 60% of them singletons. Sequencing was carried out using blood. Receptors originate from a man older than 75 in good health. CDR3s include the opening cysteine and the closing phenylalanine or tryptophan. The order of the fields is clone size, V gene, J gene, D gene, CDR3 DNA, CDR3 protein. A D gene is named only where the DNA matches it firmly. Expanded clones are given a class, and other clones once, few, many or no size at all.

few	TRBV24-1	TRBJ2-4	.	TGTGCCACCAGTGATTATCGGAAAAACATTCAGTACTTC	CATSDYRKNIQYF
.	TRBV4-2	TRBJ2-7	.	TGTGTCAGCAGCCAAGGTGCGCGGGGCTACGAGCAGTACTTC	CVSSQGARGYEQYF
.	TRBV6-5	TRBJ2-1	TRBD2	TGTGCCAGCACGGCTAGCGGTTACAATGAGCAGTTCTTC	CASTASGYNEQFF
few	TRBV5-1	TRBJ2-3	.	TGCGCCAGCAGCCCCCCCGGAATGGGCGTCACAGATACGCAGTATTTT	CASSPPGMGVTDTQYF
.	TRBV4-2	TRBJ1-5	.	TGTGCCAGCAGCCAAGATGGGCATACGGGCAATCAGCCCCAGCATTTT	CASSQDGHTGNQPQHF
.	TRBV11-3	TRBJ2-7	.	TGTGCCAGCAGCTGGGAGGCCCTGAATGGATACGAGCAGTACTTC	CASSWEALNGYEQYF
.	TRBV18	TRBJ2-5	.	TGTGCCAGCTCACCCACCGTGCTAGGGGAGACCCAGTACTTC	CASSPTVLGETQYF
few	TRBV20-1	TRBJ2-2	TRBD2	TGCAGTGCCCCGGCGAGCGGGAGGGCCGACACCGGGGAGCTGTTTTTT	CSAPASGRADTGELFF
.	TRBV29-1	TRBJ2-7	.	TGCAGCACCCGGTCCCAGGGGGGCGAGCAGTACTTC	CSTRSQGGEQYF
.	TRBV7-9	TRBJ2-4	TRBD1	TGTGCCAGCAGCATACTCGCAGGGGGAGAAAACATTCAGTACTTC	CASSILAGGENIQYF
.	TRBV14	TRBJ2-3	.	TGTGCCAGCAGCCAAGATAGCCAGCTCGGTTCGAATACGCAGTATTTT	CASSQDSQLGSNTQYF
.	TRBV9	TRBJ2-4	TRBD2	TGTGCCAGCAGCGTAGCGGGGGGGCTGGCCAAAAACATTCAGTACTTC	CASSVAGGLAKNIQYF
.	TRBV7-9	TRBJ2-5	.	TGTGCCAGCAGCTTAGGTTTCCCAGGGGAGACCCAGTACTTC	CASSLGFPGETQYF
few	TRBV24-1	TRBJ2-2	.	TGTGCCACCAGTCTGACAGAAACCGGGGAGCTGTTTTTT	CATSLTETGELFF
.	TRBV7-2	TRBJ2-3	.	TGTGCCAGCAGCTTAGTTTTACGGGACGATACGCAGTATTTT	CASSLVLRDDTQYF
.	TRBV18	TRBJ2-6	.	TGTGCCAGCTCACCGACAGACTCTGGGGCCAACGTCCTGACTTTC	CASSPTDSGANVLTF
.	TRBV5-1	TRBJ2-3	.	TGCGCCAGCAGACAGGAGGGAGATACGCAGTATTTT	CASRQEGDTQYF
.	TRBV7-9	TRBJ2-1	.	TGTGCCAGCACCGCAGGGGCTAGCGTTTACAATGAGCAGTTCTTC	CASTAGASVYNEQFF
few	TRBV6-6	TRBJ2-7	.	TGTGCCAGCAGTTACTACCCAGTCGGGTCCTACTACGAGCAGTACTTC	CASSYYPVGSYYEQYF
.	TRBV4-1	TRBJ1-2	TRBD1	TGCGCCAGCAGCCAAGGCCCCGGACAGGAAGGCGGCTACACCTTC	CASSQGPGQEGGYTF
.	TRBV7-2	TRBJ2-1	.	TGTGCCAGCAGCTCGCAGGGGACTGAATACAATGAGCAGTTCTTC	CASSSQGTEYNEQFF
.	TRBV29-1	TRBJ1-3	.	TGCAGCGTTGAAGATCCAGTAGGCCCTGGAAACACCATATATTTT	CSVEDPVGPGNTIYF
many	TRBV7-2	TRBJ2-7	.	TGTGCCAGCAGCTTTGACGGGACAAAGTCCTACGAGCAGTACTTC	CASSFDGTKSYEQYF
.	TRBV2	TRBJ1-5	.	TGTGCCAGCAGTGCGGTGGAGGGGAGCGGTAATCAGCCCCAGCATTTT	CASSAVEGSGNQPQHF
.	TRBV3-1	TRBJ2-1	TRBD1	TGTGCCAGTAGGGGACAGGGCGGCCGGGAGCTCTACAATGAGCAGTTCTTC	CASRGQGGRELYNEQFF
.	TRBV7-4	TRBJ2-7	TRBD2	TGTGCCAGCAGCTTCGGACTAGCGGGAGCTACCCACGAGCAGTACTTC	CASSFGLAGATHEQYF
.	TRBV4-1	TRBJ1-5	.	TGCGCCAGCAGCCAAGAGGAGGGTTATTACAATCAGCCCCAGCATTTT	CASSQEEGYYNQPQHF
.	TRBV12-3/TRBV12-4	TRBJ2-7	.	TGCGCCAGTAGGAAGGGGGCCCTAGCGGATTACGAGCAGTACTTC	CASRKGALADYEQYF
few	TRBV5-1	TRBJ2-5	TRBD2	TGCGCCAGCAGCTTATCCGGGACTAGAACGATCGAGACCCAGTACTTC	CASSLSGTRTIETQYF
.	TRBV7-2	TRBJ2-1	.	TGTGCCAGCAGCCCAAAGGGACCGCGCTCCTACAATGAGCAGTTCTTC	CASSPKGPRSYNEQFF
.	TRBV7-2	TRBJ1-1	.	TGTGCCAGCAGCTCCTCGAGATACACTGAAGCTTTCTTT	CASSSSRYTEAFF
once	TRBV12-3/TRBV12-4	TRBJ1-1	.	TGTGCCAGCAGCAAGGGACACCGGACGGGCACTGAAGCTTTCTTT	CASSKGHRTGTEAFF
few	TRBV4-3	TRBJ1-4	.	TGCGCCAGCAGCCACTCATCCGGGCGGAATGAAAAACTGTTTTTT	CASSHSSGRNEKLFF
many	TRBV29-1	TRBJ1-4	.	TGCAGCGTTGAACGGGGGGGAAAACTGTTTTTT	CSVERGGKLFF
.	TRBV14	TRBJ2-1	TRBD1	TGTGCCAGCAGCCAAGTTTCAGGGACAGGGGGCAATGAGCAGTTCTTC	CASSQVSGTGGNEQFF
few	TRBV5-1	TRBJ2-7	.	TGCGCCGGCAGCTTGGAGGGTTACGAGCAGTACTTC	CAGSLEGYEQYF
.	TRBV4-2	TRBJ2-5	TRBD1	TGTGCCAGCAGCCAAGAATGGACAGGGACCAACAATGAGCAGTACTTC	CASSQEWTGTNNEQYF
many	TRBV12-3/TRBV12-4	TRBJ2-7	.	TGTGCCAGCAGCCGGAGGGAACCGGCCGAGCAGTACTTC	CASSRREPAEQYF
.	TRBV5-1	TRBJ1-1	TRBD1	TGCGCCAGCAGCTTGGCCCAGGGGGGCGGTACTGAAGCTTTCTTT	CASSLAQGGGTEAFF
few	TRBV12-3/TRBV12-4	TRBJ2-5	.	TGTGCCAGCAGTTTGATGATAGCGGAGAATCAAGAGACCCAGTACTTC	CASSLMIAENQETQYF
.	TRBV7-7	TRBJ2-5	TRBD1	TGTGCTAGCAGCTCGTGGACAGGGGGCCAGGAGACCCAGTACTTC	CASSSWTGGQETQYF
.	TRBV12-3/TRBV12-4	TRBJ2-7	.	TGTGCCAGCACCACGGACACGACCTACGAGCAGTACTTC	CASTTDTTYEQYF
.	TRBV29-1	TRBJ2-7	TRBD2	TGCAGCGGGGGACTAGCAGACGAGCAGTACTTC	CSGGLADEQYF
few	TRBV4-2	TRBJ2-7	TRBD2	TGTGCCAGCAGCCAAGATGAGGGCGGGAGGGCCTACGAGCAGTACTTC	CASSQDEGGRAYEQYF
few	TRBV9	TRBJ1-2	.	TGTGCCAGCAACGTAGGGTATGGCTACACCTTC	CASNVGYGYTF
.	TRBV7-8	TRBJ2-1	TRBD2	TGTGCCAGCAGCTTAGAGTTGTCGGGGGGGAATGAGCAGTTCTTC	CASSLELSGGNEQFF
.	TRBV4-3	TRBJ1-4	.	TGCGCCAACAGCCAAGGGAGGGGGAATGAAAAACTGTTTTTT	CANSQGRGNEKLFF
.	TRBV2	TRBJ2-7	.	TGTGCCAGCAGTGGGGACTGGAACTACGAGCAGTACTTC	CASSGDWNYEQYF
.	TRBV12-3/TRBV12-4	TRBJ2-7	.	TGTGCCAGCAGCAAGAGCAGGGTGGGCGAGCAGTACTTC	CASSKSRVGEQYF
.	TRBV11-2	TRBJ2-1	TRBD2	TGTGCCAGCAGCTTAATAGGTAGCGGGAGTTACAATGAGCAGTTCTTC	CASSLIGSGSYNEQFF
many	TRBV28	TRBJ2-7	.	TGTGCCAGCAGTTTCCGGCAGGGCCCCTACGAGCAGTACTTC	CASSFRQGPYEQYF
.	TRBV10-3	TRBJ2-5	.	TGTGCCATCAGTCCTAGGACTGGCAAGACCCAGCACTTC	CAISPRTGKTQHF
.	TRBV21-1	TRBJ2-1	.	TGTGCCAGCAGCACCCCGAGCGGGAGTAAATACAATGAGCAGTTCTTC	CASSTPSGSKYNEQFF
.	TRBV4-2	TRBJ2-1	.	TGTGCCAGCAGCCAAGAAAAGGAGCAGTTCTTC	CASSQEKEQFF
many	TRBV28	TRBJ2-1	TRBD2	TGTGCCAGCAGTTTATTTCAGATCAGCGGGGTGAAGTTCTTC	CASSLFQISGVKFF
.	TRBV7-2	TRBJ2-1	.	TGTGCCAGCAGCCCCGGATATAGGACTGCACATAAGCAGTTCTTC	CASSPGYRTAHKQFF
.	TRBV12-3/TRBV12-4	TRBJ2-5	TRBD2	TGTGCCAGCAGGGCAAATAGCGGGGGTGGGGAGACCCAGTACTTC	CASRANSGGGETQYF